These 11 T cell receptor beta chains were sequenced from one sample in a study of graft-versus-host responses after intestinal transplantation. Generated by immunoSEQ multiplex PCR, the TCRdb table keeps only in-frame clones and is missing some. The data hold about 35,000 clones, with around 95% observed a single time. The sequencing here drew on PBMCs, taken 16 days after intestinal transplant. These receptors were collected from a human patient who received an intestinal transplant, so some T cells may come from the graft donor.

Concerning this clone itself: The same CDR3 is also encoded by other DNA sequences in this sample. The CDR3 sequence is CASSETGSYNSPLHF. The CDR3 nucleotides read TGTGCCAGCAGCGAAACAGGCTCCTATAATTCACCCCTCCACTTT. The chain links TRBV9 to TRBJ1-6; possible D gene TRBD1, 5 bases. The CDR3 consists of 15 residues. V was trimmed by 3 bases and J by 0 bases, leaving 7 bases between them. The V gene's germline CDR1 is SGDLS and CDR2 YYNGEE.

In DNA, the CDR3 is TGTGCCAGCAGTTTGGAAGGACAGTACTATGGCTACACCTTC. Translating it yields CASSLEGQYYGYTF. V and J are TRBV28 and TRBJ1-2; TRBD1 might be the D (6 bases). V was clipped by 3 bases and J by 3 bases, with 11 bases between them. Per the germline V gene, CDR1 is MDHEN and CDR2 is SYDVKM. This CDR3 comprises 14 residues.

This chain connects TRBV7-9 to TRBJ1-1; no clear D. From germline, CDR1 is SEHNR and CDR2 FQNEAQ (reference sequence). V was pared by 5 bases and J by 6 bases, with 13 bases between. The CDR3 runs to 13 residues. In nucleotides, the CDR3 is TGTGCCAGCAGCCCACCTGGGGTAGCTGAAGCTTTCTTT. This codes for CASSPPGVAEAFF.

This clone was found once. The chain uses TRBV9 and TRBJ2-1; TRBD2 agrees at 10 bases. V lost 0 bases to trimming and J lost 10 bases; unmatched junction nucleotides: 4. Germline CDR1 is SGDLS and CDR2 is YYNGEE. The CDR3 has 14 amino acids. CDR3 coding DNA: TGTGCCAGCAGCGTAGGGATAGCGGGAGGCGAGCAGTTCTTC. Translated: CASSVGIAGGEQFF.

The CDR3 region is CASVKVEESAFF. CDR3 in DNA: TGTGCCAGCGTAAAGGTTGAGGAGTCTGCTTTCTTT. The chain links TRBV2 to TRBJ1-1, with D hard to call. CDR3 length: 12 amino acids. Trimming pared 8 bases from V and 11 bases from J, leaving 18 bases between. Germline V gives CDR1 SNHLY, CDR2 FYNNEI.

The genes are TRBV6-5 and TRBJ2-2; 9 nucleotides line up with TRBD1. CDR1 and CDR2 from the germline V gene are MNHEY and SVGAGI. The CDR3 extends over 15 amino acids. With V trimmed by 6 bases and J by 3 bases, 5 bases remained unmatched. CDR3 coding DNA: TGTGCCAGCAGAGGGGACAGGGAGTACACCGGGGAGCTGTTTTTT. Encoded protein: CASRGDREYTGELFF.

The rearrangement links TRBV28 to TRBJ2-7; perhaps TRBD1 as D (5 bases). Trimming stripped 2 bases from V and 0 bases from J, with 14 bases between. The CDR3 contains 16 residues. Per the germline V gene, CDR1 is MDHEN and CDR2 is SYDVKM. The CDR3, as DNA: TGTGCCAGCAGTTTACCGACAGACCTCAACTCCTACGAGCAGTACTTC. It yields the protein CASSLPTDLNSYEQYF.

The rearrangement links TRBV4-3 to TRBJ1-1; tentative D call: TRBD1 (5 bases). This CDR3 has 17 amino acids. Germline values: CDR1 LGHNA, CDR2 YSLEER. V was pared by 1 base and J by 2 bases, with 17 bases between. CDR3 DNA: TGCGCCAGCAGCCAAGTTAACGGGGCGGGGAGAAACACTGAAGCTTTCTTT. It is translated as CASSQVNGAGRNTEAFF.

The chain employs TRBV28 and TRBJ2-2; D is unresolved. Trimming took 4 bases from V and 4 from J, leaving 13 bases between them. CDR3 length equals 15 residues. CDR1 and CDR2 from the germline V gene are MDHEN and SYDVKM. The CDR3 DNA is TGTGCCAGCAGTTCCCCTCTAGTTATCACCGGGGAGCTGTTTTTT. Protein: CASSSPLVITGELFF.

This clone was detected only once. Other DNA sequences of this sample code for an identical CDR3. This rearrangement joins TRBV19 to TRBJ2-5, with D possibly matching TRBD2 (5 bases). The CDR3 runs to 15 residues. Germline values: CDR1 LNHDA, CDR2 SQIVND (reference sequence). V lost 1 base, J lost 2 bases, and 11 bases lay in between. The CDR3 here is CASSIAERNQETQYF. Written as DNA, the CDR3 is TGTGCCAGTAGTATAGCGGAGCGGAATCAAGAGACCCAGTACTTC.

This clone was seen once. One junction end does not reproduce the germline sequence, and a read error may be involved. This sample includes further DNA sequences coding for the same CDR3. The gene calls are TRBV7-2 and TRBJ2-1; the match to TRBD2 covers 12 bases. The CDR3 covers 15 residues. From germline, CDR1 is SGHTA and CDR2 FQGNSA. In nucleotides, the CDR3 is TGCGCCAGCAGCCGAAAGACTAGCGGGAGCAATGAGCAGTTCTTC. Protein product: CASSRKTSGSNEQFF.